The 27 T cell receptor beta chains below all came from one sample that was sequenced in a study of blood T cell repertoires in COVID-19. The repertoire was sequenced with immunoSEQ multiplex PCR; TCRdb's copy has only in-frame clones and lacks some. The sample consists of 120,000 to 150,000 clones, around nine tenths of them appearing once. The sequencing sample was made of peripheral blood. The receptors derive from a middle-aged woman with acute or convalescent COVID-19.

The gene calls are TRBV12-5 and TRBJ2-7, with no clear D. The CDR3 runs 11 residues. Per the germline V gene, CDR1 is LGHNT and CDR2 is FRNRAP. V lost 6 bases and J 3 bases, leaving 6 bases between the germline ends. DNA of the CDR3: TGTGCTAGTGGGCACAACTACGAGCAGTACTTC. Amino acid sequence: CASGHNYEQYF.

The J gene is TRBJ1-3, the V gene TRBV25-1; a weak D match, TRBD1 (6 bases). CDR3 length: 15 amino acids. Trimming removed 4 bases at V and 0 bases at J, with 10 bases between. Germline lookup yields CDR1 MGHDK and CDR2 SYGVNS. The CDR3 DNA reads as TGTGCCAGCAGTGCAGACAGGATCTCTGGAAACACCATATATTTT. Residues: CASSADRISGNTIYF.

This chain connects TRBV19 to TRBJ1-4, with unresolved D. The germline gives CDR1 LNHDA, CDR2 SQIVND (reference sequence). V shed 5 bases and J shed 3 bases, with 16 bases lying between them. There are 16 residues in the CDR3. In DNA form, the CDR3 reads TGTGCCAGTAGTCTGTTTGGAGCTTTAGCTAATGAAAAACTGTTTTTT. Translated: CASSLFGALANEKLFF. The variable domain in full, with the rest retrieved from reference TRBV19 and TRBJ1-4, is DGGITQSPKYLFRKEGQNVTLSCEQNLNHDAMYWYRQDPGQGLRLIYYSQIVNDFQKGDIAEGYSVSREKKESFPLTVTSAQKNPTAFYLCASSLFGALANEKLFFGSGTQLSVL.

The chain has TRBV5-1 and TRBJ1-1; 7 bases are a match to TRBD1. V lost 3 bases to trimming and J lost 1 base; unmatched junction nucleotides: 3. CDR3 length: 14 residues. CDR1 is SGHRS, CDR2 YFSETQ, per germline. Written as DNA, the CDR3 is TGCGCCAGCAGCTCCGGGACAGCGAACACTGAAGCTTTCTTT. Encoded protein: CASSSGTANTEAFF.

The J gene is TRBJ2-2, the V gene TRBV4-1; TRBD2 matches at 9 bases. CDR1 is MGHRA and CDR2 is YSYEKL in the germline V gene. This CDR3 comprises 14 residues. J lost 7 bases, V lost 3 bases, and 3 bases had no gene match. The DNA of the CDR3 is TGCGCCAGCAGCCAGCGACTAGCGGTCGGGGAGCTGTTTTTT. As protein: CASSQRLAVGELFF.

The rearrangement joins TRBV23-1 to TRBJ2-7, with 7 bases identical to TRBD1. TRBV23-1 is placed among ORFs of uncertain function. There are 14 residues in the CDR3. The trim removed 7 bases at V and 4 bases at J, leaving 10 bases unmatched. In DNA, the CDR3 is TGCGCCAGCATGGCAGGGGGACCGCCTTACGAGCAGTACTTC. It specifies CASMAGGPPYEQYF.

V is TRBV6-2 or TRBV6-3 and J is TRBJ1-1; tentatively, D is TRBD1 (5 bases). The CDR3 is 15 residues long. Germline lookup yields CDR1 MNHEY and CDR2 SVGEGT. Trimming removed 1 base at V and 0 bases at J, with 9 bases between. CDR3 amino acids: CASSYFARVNTEAFF. CDR3 DNA: TGTGCCAGCAGTTACTTCGCCAGGGTGAACACTGAAGCTTTCTTT.

V and J are TRBV7-2 and TRBJ2-7, with D maybe TRBD1 (6 bases). The ends were cut back, 2 bases at V and 2 bases at J, with 7 bases in the middle. Germline assignment: CDR1 SGHTA and CDR2 FQGNSA. The CDR3 length is 13 residues. CDR3 in DNA: TGTGCCAGCAGCTTAAGGGACACCTACGAGCAGTACTTC. Its protein product is CASSLRDTYEQYF.

This clone was observed many times. The chain uses TRBV2 and TRBJ1-2; TRBD1 might be the D (5 bases). Trimming left V 11 bases short and J 7 bases short, with 14 bases between. The germline V gene has CDR1 SNHLY and CDR2 FYNNEI. The CDR3 has 11 amino acids. The CDR3 coding sequence is TGTGCCGTTCAAAGGGGCCGTGGCTACACCTTC. Protein product: CAVQRGRGYTF.

This sequence joins TRBV18 and TRBJ1-1, with D hard to call. Germline-derived CDR1 and CDR2 are KGHSH and LQKENI. The ends were cut back, 1 base at V and 3 bases at J, with 3 bases in the middle. CDR3 length: 12 amino acids. CDR3 amino acids: CASSPRDTEAFF. CDR3 coding DNA: TGTGCCAGCTCACCACGAGACACTGAAGCTTTCTTT.

The chain has TRBV3-1 (or the pseudogene TRBV3-2) and TRBJ1-6; 8 nucleotides line up with TRBD1. Trimming removed 7 bases from V and 7 bases from J; junction bases left unmatched: 6. Germline V gene lookup returns CDR1 LGHDT and CDR2 YNNKEL (reference sequence). The CDR3 has 14 amino acids. As DNA, the CDR3 is TGTGCCAGCAACCAGGGACAGGCGAATTCACCCCTCCACTTT. This translates into CASNQGQANSPLHF.

The chain combines TRBV7-2 with TRBJ2-2; 7 nucleotides match TRBD2. V lost 1 base to trimming and J lost 5 bases; unmatched junction nucleotides: 7. Per germline, CDR1 SGHTA and CDR2 FQGNSA. The CDR3 spans 16 residues. CDR3 in amino acids: CASSLVGGSWTGELFF. The CDR3, as DNA: TGTGCCAGCAGCTTAGTAGGCGGGAGCTGGACCGGGGAGCTGTTTTTT.

The gene calls are TRBV7-9 and TRBJ1-5; possible D gene TRBD1, 6 bases. V was pared by 4 bases and J by 3 bases, with 16 bases between. CDR3 length: 16 amino acids. CDR1 is SEHNR, CDR2 FQNEAQ, per germline (reference sequence). The CDR3 sequence: CASSSSLTGINQPQHF. CDR3 bases: TGTGCCAGCAGCTCGAGTCTAACAGGGATCAATCAGCCCCAGCATTTT.

The chain uses TRBV9 and TRBJ1-4; D gene uncertain. Trimming removed 0 bases from V and 0 bases from J, with 12 bases in between. Germline lookup yields CDR1 SGDLS and CDR2 YYNGEE. The CDR3 length is 17 residues. CDR3 sequence reads: CASSVEGGPPTNEKLFF. DNA of the CDR3: TGTGCCAGCAGCGTAGAAGGCGGCCCCCCAACTAATGAAAAACTGTTTTTT.

This clone showed up just once. This chain links TRBV7-8 with TRBJ1-2; a possible D gene is TRBD1 (6 bases). This CDR3 has 14 amino acids. Per germline, CDR1 SGHVS and CDR2 FQNEAQ. V lost 6 bases to trimming and J lost 7 bases, with 18 bases between them. The CDR3 DNA reads as TGTGCCAGCAGTCCCATAGGGGGGGCGCGTGGCTACACCTTC. Translation gives CASSPIGGARGYTF. The variable domain in full, with the rest retrieved from reference TRBV7-8 and TRBJ1-2, is GAGVSQSPRYKVAKRGQDVALRCDPISGHVSLFWYQQALGQGPEFLTYFQNEAQLDKSGLPSDRFFAERPEGSVSTLKIQRTQQEDSAVYLCASSPIGGARGYTFGSGTRLTVV.

V and J are TRBV7-2 and TRBJ1-5; a weak D match, TRBD1 (6 bases). The V end lost 4 bases, the J end lost 8 bases, and 21 bases lay between the germline ends. The CDR3 contains 16 residues. From germline, CDR1 is SGHTA and CDR2 FQGNSA. This CDR3 reads CASSSGTGPRSEPQHF. The CDR3, as DNA: TGTGCCAGCAGCTCCGGTACAGGGCCAAGAAGTGAGCCCCAGCATTTT.

This clone was detected many times. The chain recombines TRBV19 with TRBJ1-1, with unresolved D. The CDR3 has 12 residues. The V end was cut by 7 bases, the J end by 5 bases, with 11 bases between. Germline lookup yields CDR1 LNHDA and CDR2 SQIVND (reference sequence). CDR3 amino acids: CASIRGFTEAFF. The CDR3 coding sequence is TGTGCCAGTATTCGGGGTTTTACTGAAGCTTTCTTT. Together with reference TRBV19 and TRBJ1-1, the CDR3 gives the full variable domain: DGGITQSPKYLFRKEGQNVTLSCEQNLNHDAMYWYRQDPGQGLRLIYYSQIVNDFQKGDIAEGYSVSREKKESFPLTVTSAQKNPTAFYLCASIRGFTEAFFGQGTRLTVV.

The chain has TRBV13 and TRBJ2-3, with 7 nucleotides matching TRBD2. CDR1 PRHDT and CDR2 FYEKMQ come from the germline V gene (reference sequence). There are 17 residues in the CDR3. The J segment lost 1 base and the V segment lost 4 bases, leaving 11 bases of the junction unmatched. The CDR3 nucleotides are TGTGCCAGCAGCTCTTCCGGGGGGTTTGGTGGCACAGATACGCAGTATTTT. Its translation is CASSSSGGFGGTDTQYF. The whole variable domain, remainder taken from reference TRBV13 and TRBJ2-3, is AAGVIQSPRHLIKEKRETATLKCYPIPRHDTVYWYQQGPGQDPQFLISFYEKMQSDKGSIPDRFSAQQFSDYHSELNMSSLELGDSALYFCASSSSGGFGGTDTQYFGPGTRLTVL.

V is TRBV27 and J is TRBJ1-1, with TRBD1 as a possible D gene (6 bases). Germline lookup yields CDR1 MNHEY and CDR2 SMNVEV (reference sequence). V lost 5 bases, J lost 3 bases, and 25 bases lay in between. This CDR3 region has 18 residues. For the CDR3, the DNA is TGTGCCAGCAGTCTCTCATATCCCTACGGGGCAGGGGACACTGAAGCTTTCTTT. This encodes CASSLSYPYGAGDTEAFF.

The chain carries TRBV7-9 and TRBJ1-3, with 11 bases fitting TRBD1. Germline CDR1 SEHNR, CDR2 FQNEAQ (reference sequence). Losses at the gene ends were 4 bases for V and 3 bases for J; bases not matched to a gene: 2. The CDR3 is 15 residues long. In DNA form, the CDR3 reads TGTGCCAGCAGCTCCGGGACAGGGGGTGGAAACACCATATATTTT. It specifies CASSSGTGGGNTIYF.

Here the CDR3 reads CASSFSGQGTDTQYF. The DNA for the CDR3 is TGTGCCAGCAGTTTTTCCGGACAGGGCACAGATACGCAGTATTTT. The chain uses TRBV27 and TRBJ2-3, with 7 bases that match TRBD1. Germline V lookup: CDR1 MNHEY, CDR2 SMNVEV (reference sequence). V gave up 3 bases and J gave up 1 base; unmatched junction bases: 4. The CDR3 consists of 15 residues.

This clone has a handful of counts. Here the CDR3 DNA reads TGTGCCAGCAGTTCAAAGATCCGGAGTGCGAACTATGGCTACACCTTC. Its translation is CASSSKIRSANYGYTF. The chain recombines TRBV28 with TRBJ1-2; D is ambiguous. Germline CDR1 MDHEN, CDR2 SYDVKM. V lost 4 bases, J lost 2 bases, and 17 bases lay in between. CDR3 size: 16 residues.

Details on this clone: This CDR3 is also generated by other DNA sequences in the sample. This rearrangement joins TRBV7-2 to TRBJ2-3; D remains ambiguous. The CDR3 length is 12 residues. Trimming removed 4 bases from V and 4 bases from J, with 6 bases in between. The germline CDR1 and CDR2 sequences are SGHTA and FQGNSA. The CDR3, as DNA: TGTGCCAGCAGCTCACTATCAGATACGCAGTATTTT. This encodes CASSSLSDTQYF.

V and J are TRBV7-9 and TRBJ2-7; D is uncertain. CDR1 and CDR2 from the germline V gene are SEHNR and FQNEAQ (reference sequence). The CDR3 spans 14 residues. V was clipped by 1 base and J by 3 bases, with 10 bases between them. The CDR3 DNA sequence: TGTGCCAGCAGCTTAGGGCAGTATTACTACGAGCAGTACTTC. Its protein product is CASSLGQYYYEQYF.

The chain is built from TRBV27 and TRBJ2-7; perhaps TRBD2 as D (6 bases). The CDR3 has 14 amino acids. Trimming stripped 5 bases from V and 4 bases from J, with 15 bases between. The germline V gene encodes CDR1 MNHEY and CDR2 SMNVEV (reference sequence). The CDR3 loop reads CASSPDRAGYEQYF. CDR3 nucleotides: TGTGCCAGCAGTCCCGACCGTGCGGGATACGAGCAGTACTTC.

The chain joins TRBV6-1 to TRBJ2-3; 8 positions agree with TRBD2. The germline CDR1 and CDR2 sequences are MNHNS and SASEGT. V trimming: 1 base; J trimming: 5 bases; junction bases outside the gene matches: 5. The CDR3 sequence is 15 residues long. The CDR3 loop is CASSEGSGGQDTQYF. In nucleotides, the CDR3 is TGTGCCAGCAGTGAAGGATCGGGGGGGCAAGATACGCAGTATTTT.

The chain carries TRBV4-1 and TRBJ2-2, with 9 nucleotides matching TRBD1. Germline assignment: CDR1 MGHRA and CDR2 YSYEKL. This CDR3 is built from 15 residues. The junction had 7 bases not matched to a gene; V was cut back by 5 bases and J by 6 bases. The CDR3 DNA follows: TGCGCCAGCAGCGCAGGACAGGGGATGGCCGGGGAGCTGTTTTTT. It translates to CASSAGQGMAGELFF.